This T cell receptor (beta chain) derives from a study of T cell responses to AZD1222 COVID-19 vaccine. The study, taken as a whole, reports: Most donors were white British and more were female, and clonal diversity was possibly underestimated. Nearly half of spike-specific TCRs reportedly go after variant regions that carry no mutations. Repertoires were sampled only after the peak T cell response.

On this clone itself: Its target is unknown.

V dropped 6 bases and J dropped 0 bases, with 12 bases sitting between them. The germline CDR1 and CDR2 sequences are MNHEY and SMNVEV (reference sequence). The length of the CDR3 is 14 residues. TCRdb's table, derived via immunoSEQ multiplex PCR, lists solely in-frame clones and lacks some. The repertoire includes 150,000 to 200,000 clones, about 90% of them detected once, and approximately 10% sits in the top ten. This material consisted of peripheral blood, taken 28 days after the second AZD1222 dose. V and J are TRBV27 and TRBJ2-7; no reliable D call. The origin of this receptor is an adult who received the AZD1222 COVID-19 vaccine. CDR3 region: CASSDTKSSYEQYF. The CDR3 coding sequence is TGTGCCAGCAGCGACACAAAGAGCTCCTACGAGCAGTACTTC.